This TCR beta chain was identified in a study of PD-1 blockade in classical Hodgkin lymphoma. This CDR3 spans 14 amino acids. Germline V gene data show CDR1 as LNHNV and CDR2 as YYDKDF (reference sequence). The V gene lost 5 bases and the J gene lost 0 bases, with 7 bases spanning the gap. This clone was observed once. Regarding time point: newly diagnosed, previously untreated cHL patient sample. Researchers used magnetic negative selection to pull out pure CD4+ T cells from thawed PBMCs. Profiling relied on immunoSEQ multiplex PCR, and the TCRdb table lists in-frame clones only, not all of them. The repertoire holds fewer than 35,000 clones, with about 87% as singletons.

The sequenced sample was CD4+ T cells from blood. The chain combines TRBV15 with TRBJ1-4, with TRBD1 as a possible D gene (5 bases). The sequence was collected from a human donor with classical Hodgkin lymphoma. Here the CDR3 DNA reads TGTGCCACCAGCCGGGGGGCAACTAATGAAAAACTGTTTTTT. Residues: CATSRGATNEKLFF.